This T cell receptor beta chain stems from a study of blood T cell repertoires in COVID-19. Study-wide background: Sources were T cells, B-cell-depleted T cells, or PBMCs; the material itself was cDNA or gDNA.

Per the study methods: Nucleated cell counts were estimated from reference gene primer amplification. Method: immunoSEQ multiplex PCR; TCRdb's copy keeps in-frame clones and lacks some. Clone size and the V and J calls come from that table; the DNA yielded D and trimming. The sample records some 450,000 clones, around 88% being singletons. Seattle patient enrollment occurred during active infection, with longitudinal follow-up thereafter. The germline V gene encodes CDR1 MNHEY and CDR2 SVGAGI. V shed 5 bases and J shed 11 bases, with 18 bases lying between them. The CDR3 totals 13 residues. The origin of this receptor is a woman aged 50 to 65 with COVID-19, enrolled during active disease. The chain employs TRBV6-5 and TRBJ1-1, with D possibly being TRBD1 (6 bases). The sample was peripheral blood. CDR3 region: CASSQLTGQNAFF. The DNA of the CDR3 is TGTGCCAGCAGTCAACTTACAGGACAGAATGCTTTCTTT.